This TCR beta chain was captured in a study of CD4 T cells in relation to SARS-CoV-2 and coronaviruses. Remarks on this clone: As yet, its antigen is unknown.

The unexposed donors gave CD4+ T cells in about 2011-2018, prior to COVID-19. After roughly ten days of culture, CD4+ T cells were isolated. Unexposed-donor CD4+ T cells were probed with SARS-CoV-2 S/N and four cold-coronavirus spikes, cells permitting. Germline values: CDR1 SGHRS, CDR2 YFSETQ. The CDR3 runs to 14 residues. Between the trimmed V and J ends, which lost 4 bases and 3 bases, there was a span of 13 bases. Sequenced by immunoSEQ multiplex PCR; TCRdb stores in-frame clones only, minus some. The data contain 15,000 to 25,000 clones, 77% of them singletons. V usage is TRBV5-1 and J usage is TRBJ1-2, with D tentatively TRBD1 (5 bases). The specimen was CD4+ T cells from PBMCs, cultured in vitro. This sequence was found in a human donor in good health. The CDR3 DNA is TGCGCCAGCAGCGTGGGGACCGGACACTATGGCTACACCTTC. Translation: CASSVGTGHYGYTF.